A selection of T cell receptor beta chains follows, all from one sample in a study of Tregs in tolerant kidney transplant recipients. No antigen is known for these receptors. Sequencing was performed with immunoSEQ multiplex PCR; in TCRdb, only in-frame clones are kept and a portion is missing. The data show approximately 8,100 clones, about 34% seen once. The input for sequencing was CD8+ T cells from blood cultured with allogeneic cells, taken before the transplant. These receptors were obtained from a human patient who received a combined kidney and bone marrow transplant. Both conserved end residues are part of each CDR3. The D gene is left open where the match is weak. Clone size is given for some rows only: seen once, a few or many times, or a class if the clone is expanded.

TRBV4-1	TRBJ2-7	TRBD1	-	CASSQLWTGSYYEQYF	TGCGCCAGCAGCCAACTATGGACAGGGAGTTACTACGAGCAGTACTTC
TRBV18	TRBJ2-7	-	medium-sized	CASSIGTYTLTEQYF	TGTGCCAGCTCGATCGGGACTTATACTTTAACCGAGCAGTACTTC
TRBV11-2	TRBJ2-1	TRBD2	-	CASSPRLAGTLYNEQFF	TGTGCCAGCAGCCCGAGGCTAGCGGGAACTCTCTACAATGAGCAGTTCTTC
TRBV7-3	TRBJ2-5	TRBD2	-	CASAIAGSQETQYF	TGTGCCAGCGCAATAGCGGGAAGCCAAGAGACCCAGTACTTC
TRBV7-3	TRBJ2-5	-	-	CASSSIQETQYF	TGTGCCAGCAGCTCAATCCAAGAGACCCAGTACTTC
TRBV7-9	TRBJ2-1	TRBD2	few	CASRPSGSVGSYNEQFF	TGTGCCAGCAGACCTAGCGGGAGCGTTGGCTCCTACAATGAGCAGTTCTTC
TRBV6-6	TRBJ1-1	-	-	CASSYFAGNTEAFF	TGTGCCAGCAGTTACTTCGCGGGGAACACTGAAGCTTTCTTT
TRBV4-2	TRBJ2-2	-	few	CASSLTSSGELFF	TGTGCCAGCAGCCTGACTAGTTCCGGGGAGCTGTTTTTT
TRBV29-1	TRBJ1-1	TRBD1	-	CSVVYRGTNTEAFF	TGCAGCGTTGTATACAGGGGGACTAACACTGAAGCTTTCTTT
TRBV4-1	TRBJ1-1	-	-	CASSHAGLMNTEAFF	TGCGCCAGCAGCCATGCGGGACTGATGAACACTGAAGCTTTCTTT
TRBV7-3	TRBJ2-2	-	few	CASSLAGAAPGGLFF	TGTGCCAGCAGCTTAGCGGGGGCTGCCCCCGGGGGGCTGTTTTTT
TRBV19	TRBJ2-7	-	medium-sized	CASSAGRSYEQYF	TGTGCCAGTAGTGCAGGGCGCTCCTACGAGCAGTACTTC
TRBV29-1	TRBJ2-1	-	-	CSVERGTYNEQFF	TGCAGCGTTGAACGCGGAACTTACAATGAGCAGTTCTTC
TRBV27	TRBJ2-7	-	-	CASSLVGVESPYEQYF	TGTGCCAGCAGTTTGGTCGGGGTCGAAAGCCCCTACGAGCAGTACTTC
TRBV15	TRBJ2-3	TRBD2	few	CATSRAKGLASTDTQYF	TGTGCCACCAGCAGAGCGAAGGGACTAGCGAGCACAGATACGCAGTATTTT
TRBV11-3	TRBJ2-5	TRBD2	-	CASSLSTSAQETQYF	TGTGCCAGCAGCTTATCGACTAGCGCCCAAGAGACCCAGTACTTC
TRBV27	TRBJ1-2	TRBD1	medium-sized	CASSPTSGQGYGYTF	TGTGCCAGCAGTCCTACCTCCGGACAGGGCTATGGCTACACCTTC
TRBV7-9	TRBJ2-4	TRBD2	-	CASSLSSGGLAKNIQYF	TGTGCCAGCAGCTTATCTTCGGGAGGACTAGCCAAAAACATTCAGTACTTC
TRBV5-1	TRBJ2-7	TRBD1	few	CASSIGQGGYEQYF	TGCGCCAGCAGCATAGGACAGGGTGGATACGAGCAGTACTTC
TRBV9	TRBJ2-7	-	medium-sized	CASSVGFGSYEQYF	TGTGCCAGCAGCGTAGGTTTCGGGTCCTACGAGCAGTACTTC
TRBV27	TRBJ2-7	TRBD2	-	CASSFVLAGGPYEQYF	TGTGCCAGCAGTTTCGTTCTAGCGGGAGGACCCTACGAGCAGTACTTC